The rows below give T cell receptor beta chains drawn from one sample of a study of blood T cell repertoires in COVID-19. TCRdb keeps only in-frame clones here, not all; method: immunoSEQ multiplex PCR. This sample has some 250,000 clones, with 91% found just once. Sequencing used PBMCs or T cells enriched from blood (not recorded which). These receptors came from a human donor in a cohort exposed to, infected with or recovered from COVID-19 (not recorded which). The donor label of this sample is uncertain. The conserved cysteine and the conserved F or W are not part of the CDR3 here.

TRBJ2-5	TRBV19	ASSSQGGETQY
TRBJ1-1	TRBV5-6	ASSLAGGQLNTEAF
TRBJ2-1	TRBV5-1	ASTDRGSSYNEQF
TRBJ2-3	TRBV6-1	ASSEDPGSTQY
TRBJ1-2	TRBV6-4	ASSPGVNYGYT
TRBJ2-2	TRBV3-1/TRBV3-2	ASSHPSGGTGELF
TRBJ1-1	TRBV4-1	ASSQGPFTEAF
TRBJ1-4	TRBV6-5	ASRPIRGRGEKLF
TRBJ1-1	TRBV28	ASSFAGITEAF
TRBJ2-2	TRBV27	ASSLSPGGNTGELF
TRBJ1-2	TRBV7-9	ASSAGDRDYGYT
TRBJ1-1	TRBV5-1	ASTIFFGDPQAF
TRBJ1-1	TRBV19	ASSTWTGGADTEAF
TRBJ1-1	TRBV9	ASSVEPGESTEAF
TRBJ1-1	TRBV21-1	ASSKFGRGTNTEAF
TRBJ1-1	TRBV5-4	ASRSDRNTEAF
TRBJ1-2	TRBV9	ASSAEVGSYGYT
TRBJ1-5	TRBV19	ASSTRGPGGASPVEPQH
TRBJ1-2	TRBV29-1	SVWTGDGYT
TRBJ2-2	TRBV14	ASSLWINRENTGELF
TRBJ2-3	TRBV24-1	ATSAAQGVGVSADTQY
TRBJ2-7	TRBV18	VSSQGLAGDYEQY
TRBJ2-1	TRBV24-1	ATSDPGTGPEQF
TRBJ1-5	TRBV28	ASSPRTGVSNQPQH
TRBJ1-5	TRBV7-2	ASTRDTSLYSNQPQH
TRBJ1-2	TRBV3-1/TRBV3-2	ASSQGRDSYGYT
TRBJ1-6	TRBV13	ASSSGSSSYNSPLH
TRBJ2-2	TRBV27	ASSLSEGGLGAGELF
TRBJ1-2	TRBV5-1	ASSDRGHGYGYT
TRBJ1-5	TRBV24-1	ATSDRDRESNQPQH
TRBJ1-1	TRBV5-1	ASRRQSNTEAF
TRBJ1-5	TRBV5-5	ASSLTGGDSNQPQH
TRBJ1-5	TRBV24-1	ATSRGWGQPQH
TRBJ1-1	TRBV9	ASTPTGTGSMNTEAF
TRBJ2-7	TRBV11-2	ASSSRTSGGETYEQY
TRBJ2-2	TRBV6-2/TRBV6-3	ASSYHRGQGTGELF
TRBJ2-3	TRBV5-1	ASSLARVGDTQY
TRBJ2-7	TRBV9	ASSVGSGGARGEQY
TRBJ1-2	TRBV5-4	ASGRTGGGYT
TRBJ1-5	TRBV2	ASRKQGTGNQPQH
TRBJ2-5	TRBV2	ASSARTGQETQY